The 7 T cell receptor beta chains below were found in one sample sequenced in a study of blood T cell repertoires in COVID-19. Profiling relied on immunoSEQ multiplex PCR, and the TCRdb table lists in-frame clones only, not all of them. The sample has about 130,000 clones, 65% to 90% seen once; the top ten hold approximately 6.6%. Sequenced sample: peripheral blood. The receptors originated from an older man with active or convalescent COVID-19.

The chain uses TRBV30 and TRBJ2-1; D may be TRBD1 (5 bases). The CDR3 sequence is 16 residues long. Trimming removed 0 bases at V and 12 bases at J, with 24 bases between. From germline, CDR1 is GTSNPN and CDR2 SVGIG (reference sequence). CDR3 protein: CAWSVLKGYFGLVQFF. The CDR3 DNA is TGTGCCTGGAGTGTACTTAAGGGGTACTTTGGATTAGTGCAGTTCTTC.

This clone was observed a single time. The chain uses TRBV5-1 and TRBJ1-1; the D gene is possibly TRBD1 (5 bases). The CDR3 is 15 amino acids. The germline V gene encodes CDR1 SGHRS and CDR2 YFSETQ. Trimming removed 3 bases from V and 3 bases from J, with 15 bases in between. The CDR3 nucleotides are TGCGCCAGCAGCTCAATGAAAGGACACTACACTGAAGCTTTCTTT. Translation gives CASSSMKGHYTEAFF.

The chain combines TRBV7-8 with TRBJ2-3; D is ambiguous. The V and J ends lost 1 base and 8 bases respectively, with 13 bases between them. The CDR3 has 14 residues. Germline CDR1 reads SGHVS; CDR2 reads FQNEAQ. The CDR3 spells CASSLGLSAATQYF. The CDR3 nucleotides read TGTGCCAGCAGCTTAGGGCTCTCCGCTGCTACGCAGTATTTT.

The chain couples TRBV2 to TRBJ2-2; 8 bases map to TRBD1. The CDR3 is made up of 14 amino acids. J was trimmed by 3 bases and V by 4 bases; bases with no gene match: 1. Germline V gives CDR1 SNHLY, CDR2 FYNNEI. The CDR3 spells CASSGTGYTGELFF. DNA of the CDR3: TGTGCCAGCAGTGGGACAGGGTACACCGGGGAGCTGTTTTTT.

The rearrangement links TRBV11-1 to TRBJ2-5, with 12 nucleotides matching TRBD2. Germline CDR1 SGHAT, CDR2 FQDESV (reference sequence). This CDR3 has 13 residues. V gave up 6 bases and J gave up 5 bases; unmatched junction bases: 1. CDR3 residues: CASRTSGSETQYF. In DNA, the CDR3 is TGTGCCAGCAGGACTAGCGGGAGTGAGACCCAGTACTTC.

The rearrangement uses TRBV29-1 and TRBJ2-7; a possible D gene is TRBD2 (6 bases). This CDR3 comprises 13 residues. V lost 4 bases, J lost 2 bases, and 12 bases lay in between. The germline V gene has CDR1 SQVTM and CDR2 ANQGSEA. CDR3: CSVGVAAPYEQYF. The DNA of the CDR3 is TGCAGCGTTGGAGTAGCGGCCCCCTACGAGCAGTACTTC.

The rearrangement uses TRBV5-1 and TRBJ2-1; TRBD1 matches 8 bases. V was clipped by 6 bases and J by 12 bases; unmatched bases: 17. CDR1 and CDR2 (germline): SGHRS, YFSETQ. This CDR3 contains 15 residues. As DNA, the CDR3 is TGCGCCAGCATAGCTCGGACAGGGTGGGGAGAGAGGCAGTTCTTC. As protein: CASIARTGWGERQFF.